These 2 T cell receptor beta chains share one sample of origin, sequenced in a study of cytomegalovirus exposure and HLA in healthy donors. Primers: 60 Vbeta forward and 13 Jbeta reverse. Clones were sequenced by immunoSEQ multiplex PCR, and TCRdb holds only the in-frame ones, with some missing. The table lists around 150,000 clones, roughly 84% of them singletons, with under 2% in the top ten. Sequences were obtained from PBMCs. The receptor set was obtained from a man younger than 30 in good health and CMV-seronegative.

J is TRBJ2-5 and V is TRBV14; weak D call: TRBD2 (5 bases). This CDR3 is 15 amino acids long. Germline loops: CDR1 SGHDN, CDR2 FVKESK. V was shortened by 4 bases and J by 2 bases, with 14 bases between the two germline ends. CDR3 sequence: CASSRDVGIQETQYF. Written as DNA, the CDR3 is TGTGCCAGCAGCCGCGACGTCGGGATTCAAGAGACCCAGTACTTC.

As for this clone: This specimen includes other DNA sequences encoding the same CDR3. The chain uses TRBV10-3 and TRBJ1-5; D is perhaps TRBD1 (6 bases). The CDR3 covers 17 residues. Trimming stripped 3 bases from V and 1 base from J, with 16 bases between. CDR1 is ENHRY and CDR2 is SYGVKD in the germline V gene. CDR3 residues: CAISEARGTGSNQPQHF. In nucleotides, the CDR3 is TGTGCCATCAGTGAAGCCAGGGGAACGGGAAGCAATCAGCCCCAGCATTTT.